This TCR beta chain was observed in a study of T-cell memory formation after mild COVID-19. Study results and caveats: Memory from before infection featured some responding clones, which suggests cross-reactive memory joined. SARS-CoV-2 specificity was not confirmed for second-wave clones peaking on day 37. Mainly in CM and EM were contracting CD4+ clones; CD8+ were in EMRA.

This clonotype was seen more than once but under ten times. As yet, its antigen is unknown. The germline V gene has CDR1 LGHNA and CDR2 YNFKEQ. The CDR3 runs to 14 residues. V was shortened by 4 bases and J by 8 bases, with 15 bases between the two germline ends. After 5'RACE with constant-segment primers, TCR alpha and TCR beta cDNA libraries carrying sample barcodes and UMIs were obtained. TCRdb fed the 5' RACE reads into MiXCR, producing one record per CDR3 protein. The data hold over 60,000 distinct CDR3 sequences, with about a sixth observed a single time. This sequence originates from an adult woman who had mild COVID-19 (a few samples of this study predate the infection). Cell type and time point are not known. The chain is built from TRBV4-2 and TRBJ2-1; D unclear. The source material was PBMCs or a T cell subset sorted from them (not recorded which). CDR3 amino acids: CASSLLASSYEQFF. In DNA form, the CDR3 reads TGTGCCAGCAGCCTCCTTGCCTCCTCCTATGAGCAGTTCTTC.